The TCR beta chain described here comes from a study of T cell changes during pregnancy in multiple sclerosis. Only in-frame clones appear in the TCRdb table, and some are missing; sequencing was by immunoSEQ multiplex PCR. The sample contains roughly 37,000 clones, about 90% of which appear only once. This clone was counted a single time. The CDR3 length is 13 residues. Germline lookup yields CDR1 SGDLS and CDR2 YYNGEE. With V trimmed by 3 bases and J by 8 bases, 5 bases remained unmatched. This receptor was obtained from a female donor with multiple sclerosis, enrolled in a pregnancy study. The specimen comprised CD8+ T cells from peripheral blood mononuclear cells, sampled before pregnancy. V is TRBV9 and J is TRBJ2-1, with 7 bases lining up with TRBD2. For the CDR3, the DNA is TGTGCCAGCAGCGGTGCCACTAGCGATGAGCAGTTCTTC. Residues: CASSGATSDEQFF. Drawing the rest from reference TRBV9 and TRBJ2-1, the complete variable domain is DSGVTQTPKHLITATGQRVTLRCSPRSGDLSVYWYQQSLDQGLQFLIQYYNGEERAKGNILERFSAQQFPDLHSELNLSSLELGDSALYFCASSGATSDEQFFGPGTRLTVL.